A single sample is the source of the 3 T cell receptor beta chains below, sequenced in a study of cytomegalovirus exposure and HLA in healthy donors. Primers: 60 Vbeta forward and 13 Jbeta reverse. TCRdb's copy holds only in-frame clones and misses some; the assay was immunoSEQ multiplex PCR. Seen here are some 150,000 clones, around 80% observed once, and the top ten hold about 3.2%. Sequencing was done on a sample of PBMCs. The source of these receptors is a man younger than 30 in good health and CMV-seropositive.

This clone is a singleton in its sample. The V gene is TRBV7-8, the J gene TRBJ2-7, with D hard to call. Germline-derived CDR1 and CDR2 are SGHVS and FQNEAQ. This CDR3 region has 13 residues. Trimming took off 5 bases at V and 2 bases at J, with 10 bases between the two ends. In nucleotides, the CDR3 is TGTGCCAGCAGCGCACGACTCACCTACGAGCAGTACTTC. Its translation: CASSARLTYEQYF.

The CDR3 is CASSRTNIQETQYF. The CDR3 nucleotides read TGTGCCAGCAGCCGGACTAACATTCAAGAGACCCAGTACTTC. This rearrangement joins TRBV6-6 to TRBJ2-5; TRBD2 is a possible D gene (6 bases). CDR3 length equals 14 residues. The germline V gene encodes CDR1 MNHNY and CDR2 SVGAGI (reference sequence). Between the trimmed V and J ends, which lost 6 bases and 2 bases, there was a span of 13 bases.

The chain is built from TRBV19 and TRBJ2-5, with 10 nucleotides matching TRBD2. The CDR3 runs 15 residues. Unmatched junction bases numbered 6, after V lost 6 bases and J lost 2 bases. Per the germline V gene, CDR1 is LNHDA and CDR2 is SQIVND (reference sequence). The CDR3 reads CASSWGTSEQETQYF. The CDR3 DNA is TGTGCCAGTAGCTGGGGGACTAGCGAACAAGAGACCCAGTACTTC.